Listed here are 27 T cell receptor beta chains from one sample, sequenced in a study of blood T cell repertoires in COVID-19. Here immunoSEQ multiplex PCR was the method, and the copy in TCRdb shows in-frame clones only, minus some. Among 120,000 to 150,000 clones listed, around four fifths were seen once. The sequenced sample consisted of peripheral blood. The receptors originated from a human donor in a cohort sampled during active COVID-19.

This chain links TRBV7-2 with TRBJ1-2, with unresolved D. The CDR3 is 13 residues long. Germline loops: CDR1 SGHTA, CDR2 FQGNSA. The V end was cut by 6 bases, the J end by 10 bases, with 18 bases between. This chain's CDR3 is CASSSERFSNYTF. The CDR3 nucleotides read TGTGCCAGCAGTTCTGAGAGGTTTAGTAACTACACCTTC.

The V call is TRBV7-2, the J call TRBJ2-1; 13 bases fit TRBD2. Germline lookup yields CDR1 SGHTA and CDR2 FQGNSA. The CDR3 runs to 16 residues. J lost 2 bases, V lost 5 bases, and 3 bases had no gene match. The CDR3 protein is CASSKGTSGAYNEQFF. CDR3 DNA: TGTGCCAGCAGCAAGGGGACTAGCGGGGCCTACAATGAGCAGTTCTTC.

The chain combines TRBV5-1 with TRBJ2-1, with 10 nucleotides matching TRBD1. The J segment lost 15 bases and the V segment lost 5 bases, leaving 8 bases of the junction unmatched. This CDR3 is 12 amino acids long. Germline assignment: CDR1 SGHRS and CDR2 YFSETQ. The CDR3 DNA sequence: TGCGCCAGCAGTCCTGCGGGACAGGGGCTGTTCTTC. This translates into CASSPAGQGLFF.

V and J are TRBV6-1 and TRBJ1-3, with 9 nucleotides matching TRBD1. Per germline, CDR1 MNHNS and CDR2 SASEGT. V lost 2 bases to trimming and J lost 1 base; unmatched junction nucleotides: 3. The CDR3 loop spans 16 amino acids. The CDR3 DNA sequence: TGTGCCAGCAGTGAAATGGGACAGGGATCTGGAAACACCATATATTTT. Amino acids: CASSEMGQGSGNTIYF.

This clone was detected a few times. The chain couples TRBV5-5 to TRBJ1-5; D is possibly TRBD1 (6 bases). Germline lookup yields CDR1 SGHKS and CDR2 YYEKEE (reference sequence). The CDR3 totals 15 residues. Trimming removed 3 bases at V and 4 bases at J, with 14 bases between. The CDR3 loop reads CASSWSRDTNQPQHF. Written as DNA, the CDR3 is TGTGCCAGCAGCTGGTCCCGGGACACTAATCAGCCCCAGCATTTT.

This chain connects TRBV28 to TRBJ1-5; perhaps TRBD1 as D (5 bases). The germline V gene encodes CDR1 MDHEN and CDR2 SYDVKM. Trimming took off 0 bases at V and 1 base at J, with 13 bases between the two ends. The CDR3 runs to 17 residues. As DNA, the CDR3 is TGTGCCAGCAGTTTATGGACAGTCAGGCAGAGCAATCAGCCCCAGCATTTT. Encoded protein: CASSLWTVRQSNQPQHF.

The rearrangement links TRBV7-2 to TRBJ2-5; maybe TRBD1 (5 bases). Germline V CDR1 and CDR2: SGHTA, FQGNSA. The V and J ends lost 4 bases and 1 base respectively, with 13 bases between them. The CDR3 runs to 15 residues. Here the CDR3 reads CASSSGSRAQETQYF. CDR3 nucleotides: TGTGCCAGCAGCTCTGGCTCCAGGGCCCAAGAGACCCAGTACTTC.

The chain combines TRBV7-6 with TRBJ2-5, with D possibly matching TRBD2 (5 bases). Deletions cut 4 bases from V and 4 bases from J, with 13 bases between. Germline CDR1 reads SGHVS; CDR2 reads FNYEAQ. This CDR3 contains 14 residues. The CDR3 DNA is TGTGCCAGCAGCTCCCCCGGGGTGGGAGAGACCCAGTACTTC. Protein product: CASSSPGVGETQYF.

The chain employs TRBV6-6 and TRBJ2-1; TRBD2 matches at 12 bases. CDR1 is MNHNY and CDR2 is SVGAGI in the germline V gene (reference sequence). CDR3 size: 15 residues. With 6 bases clipped from V and 7 bases from J, the junction kept 7 bases outside the gene matches. The CDR3 is CASSPPGLAGNEQFF. CDR3 nucleotides: TGTGCCAGCAGCCCACCGGGACTAGCGGGTAATGAGCAGTTCTTC.

The CDR3 loop reads CASSLAASGGFSYNEQFF. CDR3 bases: TGCGCCAGCAGCTTGGCGGCTAGCGGGGGCTTCTCCTACAATGAGCAGTTCTTC. This rearrangement joins TRBV5-1 to TRBJ2-1, with TRBD2 identical over 10 bases. This CDR3 has 18 residues. Germline loops: CDR1 SGHRS, CDR2 YFSETQ. The trim removed 0 bases at V and 0 bases at J, leaving 6 bases unmatched.

The rearrangement joins TRBV18 to TRBJ2-2; 7 bases match TRBD2. The length of the CDR3 is 16 residues. Trimming removed 4 bases from V and 0 bases from J; junction bases left unmatched: 5. Germline-derived CDR1 and CDR2 are KGHSH and LQKENI. This chain's CDR3 is CASSLSGGSNTGELFF. The CDR3 DNA reads as TGTGCCAGCTCACTGTCGGGGGGATCGAACACCGGGGAGCTGTTTTTT.

The V gene is TRBV30, the J gene TRBJ2-1, with 7 positions matching TRBD1. Germline CDR1 GTSNPN, CDR2 SVGIG (reference sequence). After removal of 3 bases from V and 3 bases from J, the junction contained 8 bases not matched to a gene. The CDR3 totals 15 residues. DNA of the CDR3: TGTGCCTGGAGAGCCAGGGGGATGGGCTACAATGAGCAGTTCTTC. This gives the protein CAWRARGMGYNEQFF.

A few counts support this clone. The rearrangement uses TRBV25-1 and TRBJ1-6; D call uncertain. The CDR3 length is 12 residues. Germline V lookup: CDR1 MGHDK, CDR2 SYGVNS. V was trimmed by 6 bases and J by 12 bases, leaving 12 bases between them. The CDR3 DNA reads as TGTGCCAGCAGGGAGGAGCCGGGACCCCTCCACTTT. This translates into CASREEPGPLHF. Complete variable domain (other parts from reference TRBV25-1 and TRBJ1-6): EADIYQTPRYLVIGTGKKITLECSQTMGHDKMYWYQQDPGMELHLIHYSYGVNSTEKGDLSSESTVSRIRTEHFPLTLESARPSHTSQYLCASREEPGPLHFGNGTRLTVT.

This chain uses TRBV25-1 with TRBJ2-1; the match to TRBD1 covers 7 bases. Germline CDR1 is MGHDK and CDR2 is SYGVNS. V lost 4 bases and J lost 9; bases outside the gene matches: 3. The CDR3 sequence is 12 residues long. This chain's CDR3 is CASSARTGEQFF. As DNA, the CDR3 is TGTGCCAGCAGTGCTCGGACAGGTGAGCAGTTCTTC.

The genes are TRBV12-3 or TRBV12-4 and TRBJ2-7; D not resolved. This CDR3 contains 12 residues. Trimming shortened V by 7 bases and J by 9 bases, and 16 bases separated the two germline ends. The CDR3 nucleotides are TGTGCCAGCACCCGGAGCGCGCTGGGGCAGTACTTC. Translation: CASTRSALGQYF.

V gene TRBV7-3 combines with J gene TRBJ1-1, with D perhaps TRBD1 (6 bases). The CDR3 spans 13 residues. Germline V gives CDR1 SGHTA, CDR2 FQGTGA. V lost 5 bases, J lost 5 bases, and 12 bases lay in between. The CDR3 sequence is CASSPEGETEAFF. CDR3 bases: TGTGCCAGCAGCCCCGAGGGGGAGACTGAAGCTTTCTTT.

This chain joins TRBV27 and TRBJ1-2, with TRBD1 matching over 9 bases. In germline, CDR1 is MNHEY, CDR2 SMNVEV (reference sequence). Losses at the gene ends were 8 bases for V and 8 bases for J; bases not matched to a gene: 18. The CDR3 length is 16 residues. CDR3 sequence (DNA): TGTGCCAGCCTGGGATCCGGGACAGGGAGAATTCAAGGCTACACCTTC. Its translation: CASLGSGTGRIQGYTF.

Concerning this clone: A much larger clone differs by one base, so this may be a read error. The J gene is TRBJ1-2, the V gene TRBV20-1; D uncertain. This CDR3 has 10 amino acids. CDR1 and CDR2 (germline): DFQATT, SNEGSKA (reference sequence). Trimming stripped 6 bases from V and 9 bases from J, with 11 bases between. The CDR3 bases are TGCAGTGCCGGGATAGATAGCTACACCTTC. The encoded protein is CSAGIDSYTF.

A few counts support this clone. The chain combines TRBV7-9 with TRBJ1-4, with D possibly TRBD1 on 5 matching bases. The germline gives CDR1 SEHNR, CDR2 FQNEAQ (reference sequence). Trimming removed 3 bases from V and 5 bases from J, with 19 bases in between. The CDR3 is made up of 17 amino acids. The CDR3 loop reads CASSLLPPSGANEKLFF. CDR3 bases: TGTGCCAGCAGCTTGCTGCCCCCGAGTGGGGCCAATGAAAAACTGTTTTTT.

The genes are TRBV5-5 and TRBJ2-1; 9 positions agree with TRBD1. There are 15 residues in the CDR3. CDR1 SGHKS and CDR2 YYEKEE come from the germline V gene (reference sequence). J lost 5 bases, V lost 2 bases, and 5 bases had no gene match. The DNA for the CDR3 is TGTGCCAGCAGCTTAGCTGGGACAGGGAACAATGAGCAGTTCTTC. Protein product: CASSLAGTGNNEQFF.

This chain connects TRBV5-1 to TRBJ2-5, with a possible D match to TRBD1 (5 bases). Germline CDR1 reads SGHRS; CDR2 reads YFSETQ. The CDR3 covers 13 residues. Trimming pared 4 bases from V and 9 bases from J, leaving 16 bases between. The CDR3 loop reads CASSPDSVRAQYF. In DNA form, the CDR3 reads TGCGCCAGCAGCCCCGACAGCGTCCGGGCCCAGTACTTC.

The V gene is TRBV11-3, the J gene TRBJ1-1; 7 nucleotides agree with TRBD1. Germline-derived CDR1 and CDR2 are SGHNT and YENEEA. CDR3 length: 13 residues. V was pared by 4 bases and J by 11 bases, with 10 bases of the junction left unmatched. The CDR3 DNA reads as TGTGCCAGCAGCTCCGACACAGGGGCGCGGGCTTTCTTT. Residues: CASSSDTGARAFF.

The chain joins TRBV5-6 to TRBJ1-3, with D unclear. The germline V and J ends were trimmed by 0 bases and 0 bases, with 7 bases remaining between them. Germline loops: CDR1 SGHDT, CDR2 YYEEEE. The CDR3 is 15 residues long. The CDR3 loop is CASSLGLRSGNTIYF. CDR3 DNA: TGTGCCAGCAGCTTGGGACTGCGCTCTGGAAACACCATATATTTT.

This clone was detected only once. The V and J genes are TRBV7-6 and TRBJ2-1, with TRBD1 as a possible D gene (5 bases). Trimming left V 0 bases short and J 7 bases short, with 10 bases between. Looked up from germline, CDR1 is SGHVS and CDR2 is FNYEAQ. The CDR3 is 14 residues long. CDR3 DNA: TGTGCCAGCAGCTTAGCCAGGGAAGGTAATGAGCAGTTCTTC. It encodes CASSLAREGNEQFF.

J is TRBJ2-2 and V is TRBV7-2, with 7 bases aligning to TRBD1. Germline V gene sequence: CDR1 SGHTA, CDR2 FQGNSA. The CDR3 is made up of 16 amino acids. With V trimmed by 5 bases and J by 6 bases, 12 bases remained unmatched. CDR3 residues: CASSNPDRVYAGELFF. The CDR3 DNA sequence: TGTGCCAGCAGCAACCCCGACAGGGTGTATGCCGGGGAGCTGTTTTTT. The whole variable domain, filled in from reference TRBV7-2 and TRBJ2-2, reads GAGVSQSPSNKVTEKGKDVELRCDPISGHTALYWYRQSLGQGLEFLIYFQGNSAPDKSGLPSDRFSAERTGGSVSTLTIQRTQQEDSAVYLCASSNPDRVYAGELFFGEGSRLTVL.

V is TRBV2 and J is TRBJ1-6, with a weak D call TRBD1 (5 bases). V dropped 6 bases and J dropped 0 bases, with 12 bases sitting between them. Per germline, CDR1 SNHLY and CDR2 FYNNEI. The CDR3 is 16 amino acids. The CDR3 DNA is TGTGCCAGCAGGGGGGGGAAGTCCTCCTATAATTCACCCCTCCACTTT. Protein: CASRGGKSSYNSPLHF.

The chain couples TRBV19 to TRBJ1-2; D remains unclear. Trimming stripped 3 bases from V and 3 bases from J, with 14 bases between. Germline V gene data show CDR1 as LNHDA and CDR2 as SQIVND (reference sequence). The length of the CDR3 is 15 residues. In nucleotides, the CDR3 is TGTGCCAGTAGTATCTCTTTGGAGGCGGACTATGGCTACACCTTC. Encoded protein: CASSISLEADYGYTF.